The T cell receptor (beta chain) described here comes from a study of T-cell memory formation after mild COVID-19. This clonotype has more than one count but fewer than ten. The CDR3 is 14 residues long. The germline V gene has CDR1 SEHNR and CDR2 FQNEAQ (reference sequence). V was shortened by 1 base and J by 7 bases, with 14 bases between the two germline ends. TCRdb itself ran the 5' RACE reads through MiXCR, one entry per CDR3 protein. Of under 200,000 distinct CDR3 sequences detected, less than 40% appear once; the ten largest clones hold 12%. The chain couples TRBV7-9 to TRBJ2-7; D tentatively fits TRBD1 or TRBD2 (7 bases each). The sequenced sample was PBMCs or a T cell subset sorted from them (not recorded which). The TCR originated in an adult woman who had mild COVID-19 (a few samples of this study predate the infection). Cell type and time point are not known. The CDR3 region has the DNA TGTGCCAGCAGCTTAGGAGCAGGGGGGGAGGAGCAGTACTTC. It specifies CASSLGAGGEEQYF.